Listed below are T cell receptor beta chains from one sample, sequenced in a study of blood T cell repertoires in COVID-19. TCRdb keeps only in-frame clones here, not all; method: immunoSEQ multiplex PCR. The table has 150,000 or so clones, approximately 83% seen once. The sample consisted of peripheral blood. All receptors come from a woman in her sixties or seventies with acute or convalescent COVID-19. Each CDR3 is given with its conserved first and last residue. A D gene is named only where the DNA matches it firmly. A row's size may be missing; if present it is once, few, many or a size class.

J,size,length,V,D,CDR3,DNA
TRBJ2-5,once,13,TRBV11-2,.,CASSLTTEETQYF,TGTGCCAGCAGCTTAACCACCGAGGAGACCCAGTACTTC
TRBJ1-2,.,13,TRBV12-3/TRBV12-4,TRBD1,CASSVGQDYGYTF,TGTGCCAGCAGTGTCGGACAGGACTATGGCTACACCTTC
TRBJ1-1,.,14,TRBV29-1,.,CSAGPRDMNTEAFF,TGCAGCGCGGGGCCCAGGGATATGAACACTGAAGCTTTCTTT
TRBJ1-4,.,14,TRBV19,TRBD1,CASKGAQDHEKLFF,TGTGCCAGTAAGGGGGCACAGGATCATGAAAAACTGTTTTTT
TRBJ1-1,.,14,TRBV5-1,TRBD1,CASSLGQGYTEAFF,TGCGCCAGCAGCCTGGGACAGGGGTACACTGAAGCTTTCTTT
TRBJ1-2,.,15,TRBV6-5,TRBD1,CASRPGTGGAGGYTF,TGTGCCAGCAGACCCGGGACAGGGGGCGCAGGTGGCTACACCTTC
TRBJ2-2,once,17,TRBV6-6,TRBD2,CASSRASSGGDTGELFF,TGTGCCAGCAGTCGGGCCTCGAGCGGGGGGGACACCGGGGAGCTGTTTTTT
TRBJ1-6,.,14,TRBV7-3,TRBD1,CASSLTGNNSPLHF,TGTGCCAGCAGCTTGACAGGGAATAATTCACCCCTCCACTTT
TRBJ2-3,once,16,TRBV10-2,.,CASSEFGGRSTDTQYF,TGCGCCAGCAGTGAATTCGGCGGAAGGAGCACAGATACGCAGTATTTT
TRBJ1-5,few,15,TRBV6-5,.,CASSYPGGYNQPQHF,TGTGCCAGCAGTTACCCAGGCGGGTATAATCAGCCCCAGCATTTT
TRBJ1-3,few,11,TRBV12-3/TRBV12-4,.,CASSPRDTIYF,TGTGCCAGCAGTCCCCGAGACACCATATATTTT
TRBJ2-5,.,15,TRBV19,.,CASSIERGQQETQYF,TGTGCCAGTAGTATAGAGAGGGGACAACAAGAGACCCAGTACTTC
TRBJ1-1,.,15,TRBV7-9,TRBD1,CASSALGTANTEAFF,TGTGCCAGCAGCGCCCTGGGGACAGCGAACACTGAAGCTTTCTTT
TRBJ2-2,.,14,TRBV6-6,.,CASSSGTHTGELFF,TGTGCCAGCAGTTCAGGGACTCACACCGGGGAGCTGTTTTTT
TRBJ2-1,.,15,TRBV19,TRBD1,CASSAPGQTYNEQFF,TGTGCCAGTAGTGCTCCGGGACAGACGTACAATGAGCAGTTCTTC
TRBJ2-4,.,16,TRBV2,.,CASSALDSPAKNIQYF,TGTGCCAGCAGTGCACTGGACAGCCCAGCCAAAAACATTCAGTACTTC
TRBJ2-1,.,14,TRBV2,.,CASSAGFSYNEQFF,TGTGCCAGCAGTGCAGGGTTCTCCTACAATGAGCAGTTCTTC
TRBJ1-2,.,14,TRBV3-1/TRBV3-2,TRBD1,CASSQAGTGDGYTF,TGTGCCAGCAGCCAAGCTGGGACAGGGGATGGCTACACCTTC
TRBJ2-1,.,16,TRBV6-5,TRBD2,CASSYGGGPVYNEQFF,TGTGCCAGCAGTTACGGCGGGGGGCCCGTCTACAATGAGCAGTTCTTC
TRBJ1-1,.,14,TRBV28,.,CASSLSGGVVEAFF,TGTGCCAGCAGTTTGTCCGGGGGAGTCGTTGAAGCTTTCTTT
TRBJ1-3,.,15,TRBV7-2,.,CASSLGTVSGNTIYF,TGTGCCAGCAGCTTAGGGACAGTCTCTGGAAACACCATATATTTT
TRBJ1-1,once,15,TRBV28,.,CASSLFVGAGSEAFF,TGTGCCAGCAGTTTATTTGTAGGGGCCGGGTCTGAAGCTTTCTTT
TRBJ1-4,once,13,TRBV4-1,.,CASSPQGGEKLFF,TGCGCCAGCAGCCCGCAGGGAGGTGAAAAACTGTTTTTT
TRBJ1-1,.,14,TRBV5-1,.,CASSFGVANTEAFF,TGCGCCAGCAGCTTCGGGGTAGCGAACACTGAAGCTTTCTTT
TRBJ2-1,.,14,TRBV29-1,TRBD2,CSVGLRGDYNEQFF,TGCAGCGTGGGCTTACGGGGGGATTACAATGAGCAGTTCTTC
TRBJ1-4,.,14,TRBV7-9,TRBD1,CASSTGTVNEKLFF,TGTGCCAGCAGCACCGGGACAGTGAATGAAAAACTGTTTTTT
TRBJ1-2,few,16,TRBV19,TRBD1,CASSTSGTGRNYGYTF,TGTGCCAGTAGTACCTCAGGGACAGGAAGGAACTATGGCTACACCTTC
TRBJ2-7,.,15,TRBV14,TRBD1,CASSQDRQGTYEQYF,TGTGCCAGCAGCCAAGATCGACAGGGGACCTACGAGCAGTACTTC
TRBJ2-1,once,14,TRBV5-1,.,CASSPGRAGQEQFF,TGCGCCAGCAGCCCCGGCAGGGCGGGACAGGAGCAGTTCTTC
TRBJ1-1,.,13,TRBV18,TRBD1,CASSPDRAAEAFF,TGTGCCAGCTCACCGGACAGGGCAGCTGAAGCTTTCTTT
TRBJ2-1,once,13,TRBV10-2,TRBD2,CASQTSRANEQFF,TGCGCCAGCCAGACTAGCCGGGCGAATGAGCAGTTCTTC
TRBJ2-7,.,14,TRBV18,.,CASSPSYTDYEQYF,TGTGCCAGCTCACCAAGTTACACCGACTACGAGCAGTACTTC
TRBJ2-5,.,14,TRBV6-5,TRBD2,CASTPSGGAETQYF,TGTGCCAGCACTCCGAGCGGGGGGGCCGAGACCCAGTACTTC
TRBJ2-7,once,15,TRBV19,.,CASSITGPLPYEQYF,TGTGCCAGTAGTATCACAGGACCGCTCCCCTACGAGCAGTACTTC
TRBJ1-6,.,14,TRBV2,TRBD1,CASSEQGAGSPLHF,TGTGCCAGCAGTGAACAGGGGGCGGGGTCACCCCTCCACTTT
TRBJ1-1,.,14,TRBV7-3,TRBD1,CASSSDRPNTEAFF,TGTGCCAGCAGCTCGGACAGGCCCAACACTGAAGCTTTCTTT
TRBJ2-2,few,12,TRBV7-3,.,CASRIEAGELFF,TGTGCCAGCAGGATCGAGGCCGGGGAGCTGTTTTTT
TRBJ1-4,.,13,TRBV29-1,.,CSGGAVDGEKLFF,TGCAGCGGCGGTGCGGTAGATGGTGAAAAACTGTTTTTT
TRBJ1-1,few,15,TRBV5-1,.,CASSFSVLLGTEAFF,TGCGCCAGCAGCTTTTCGGTCTTGCTCGGGACTGAAGCTTTCTTT